Reported below is one T cell receptor (beta chain). The data were obtained in a study of cytomegalovirus exposure and HLA in healthy donors. Study as a whole: Roughly 180 million T cells yielded about 120 million unique TCR beta sequences, as an earlier analysis found. Counted in an early data release were about 80 million unique TCRs from HLA-typed donors.

This CDR3 has 15 residues. With V trimmed by 6 bases and J by 5 bases, 12 bases remained unmatched. Germline V gene lookup returns CDR1 MDHEN and CDR2 SYDVKM. Whereas donors were nominally healthy upon sampling, unrecorded immune exposures were probable. This PCR relied on a set of 60 Vbeta primers and 13 Jbeta primers. The protocol was immunoSEQ multiplex PCR, while the TCRdb copy is restricted to in-frame clones and leaves out a portion. The sample lists about 150,000 clones, around 80% occurring once. Sequenced: PBMCs. The TCR sequence derives from a woman aged 40 to 50 in good health and CMV-seropositive. The gene calls are TRBV28 and TRBJ1-2, with 7 bases aligning to TRBD1. The CDR3 spells CASSRDSTGPYGYTF. CDR3 DNA: TGTGCCAGCAGCCGAGACTCGACAGGGCCTTATGGCTACACCTTC.